This T cell receptor beta chain was documented in a study of radiotherapy plus CTLA-4 blockade in lung cancer. Sequencing used immunoSEQ multiplex PCR; TCRdb keeps in-frame clones, though not all of them. There are approximately 97,000 clones in the sample; around 82% occur only once, and 0.84% lies in the top ten. This CDR3 comprises 15 residues. CDR1 is MGHRA and CDR2 is YSYEKL in the germline V gene. V lost 1 base and J 0 bases, leaving 9 bases between the germline ends. CTLA-4 blockade using ipilimumab, together with focal radiation, was received by patients with chemo-refractory metastatic non-small-cell lung cancer.

This clonotype was sampled from a human donor with non-small cell lung cancer who had stable disease on radiotherapy plus ipilimumab. The rearrangement joins TRBV4-1 to TRBJ1-1; D is perhaps TRBD1 (6 bases). The sequencing used peripheral blood, collected from a patient treated with radiotherapy plus ipilimumab. CDR3 nucleotide sequence: TGCGCCAGCAGCCAAGGGGGGGCCATGAACACTGAAGCTTTCTTT. Amino acid sequence: CASSQGGAMNTEAFF.